Below, one TCR beta chain is given with its context. Its antigen remains unknown. This sample is drawn from a study of cytomegalovirus exposure and HLA in healthy donors. The germline CDR1 and CDR2 sequences are MNHEY and SMNVEV (reference sequence). The V end was cut by 1 base, the J end by 4 bases, with 15 bases between. This CDR3 is built from 16 residues. It was the approximately 120-subject validation cohort, separate from the roughly 700-subject first cohort, to which the donors belonged. Overall study findings and caveats: In vitro data verified a few CMV-associated chains as specific for CMV antigens.

Only in-frame clones appear in the TCRdb table, and some are missing; sequencing was by immunoSEQ multiplex PCR. Here the sample spans some 250,000 clones, around 91% being singletons. This TCR was sampled from a woman aged 18-29 years in good health and CMV-seronegative. Sequencing was done on a sample of PBMCs. The chain employs TRBV27 and TRBJ2-3; D may be TRBD2 (7 bases). CDR3 bases: TGTGCCAGCAGTTTATTAGGGGGGGTGAATGCAGATACGCAGTATTTT. This sequence encodes CASSLLGGVNADTQYF.